This T cell receptor (beta chain) originates from a study of T cells in Graves' hyperthyroidism and ophthalmopathy. Whole-study results and caveats: It was a median 6.5 months before onset that the model predicted ophthalmopathy. Ophthalmopathy and stable hyperthyroidism were told apart by a 13 V-J model. Most clonotypes expanded in thyroid above 0.001 were likewise present in blood.

Germline V lookup: CDR1 MDHEN, CDR2 SYDVKM. This CDR3 spans 16 amino acids. J gave up 5 bases and V 7 bases, and 10 bases lay outside the gene matches. This clonotype has ten or more counts. The antigen remains undetermined. Disease lasting under 3 months, a NOSPECS grade of at least 4, and a Clinical Activity Score of at least 3 were features of the ophthalmopathy patients. Amplified TCR beta CDR3 regions derived from RNA transcripts. Initially, a first-round RT-PCR of the TCR CDR3 employed the HTBI primer set. MiXCR was run by TCRdb on the multiplex PCR reads, yielding one entry per CDR3 protein. The profile shows over 500,000 distinct CDR3 sequences, roughly 18% of them singletons.

Sequenced: blood. V gene TRBV28 combines with J gene TRBJ1-4, with 10 bases lining up with TRBD1. This TCR came from a woman aged 18-30 years with Graves' ophthalmopathy. CDR3 in DNA: TGTGCCAGCATCCCGGGACAGGGGCGAACCAATGAAAAACTGTTTTTT. Protein product: CASIPGQGRTNEKLFF.